This TCR beta chain originates from a study of T cell changes during pregnancy in multiple sclerosis. Clones were read by immunoSEQ multiplex PCR, and TCRdb kept only the in-frame ones, dropping some. The sample has some 85,000 clones, around 93% seen once. Per germline, CDR1 GTSNPN and CDR2 SVGIG (reference sequence). CDR3 length: 14 residues. With 3 bases clipped from V and 2 bases from J, the junction kept 5 bases outside the gene matches. This sequence was found in a female donor in good health, enrolled as a control in a pregnancy study. This chain uses TRBV30 with TRBJ2-7; 9 bases are shared with TRBD1. This sample comprised peripheral blood, obtained in the second trimester of pregnancy. The CDR3 region has the DNA TGTGCCTGGAGCCTAGGACAGGGGCCCTACGAGCAGTACTTC. Translation: CAWSLGQGPYEQYF.